This T cell receptor beta chain was captured in a study of blood T cell repertoires in COVID-19. The overall study: Samples taken during acute and convalescent COVID-19 were collected in the United States, Italy and Spain. Sources were T cells, B-cell-depleted T cells, or PBMCs; the material itself was cDNA or gDNA.

Germline CDR1 and CDR2: MNHEY and SMNVEV (reference sequence). J was trimmed by 1 base and V by 8 bases; bases with no gene match: 9. This CDR3 region has 16 residues. Original processing notes: Researchers report that nucleated cell counts were estimated from reference gene primer amplification. Generated by immunoSEQ multiplex PCR, the TCRdb table keeps only in-frame clones and is missing some. For V, J and clone size, that table is used; D and trimming come from the DNA. The table lists 76,000 or so clones, around 90% of them singletons. The chain recombines TRBV27 with TRBJ2-1; 9 bases match TRBD2. Sequenced sample: peripheral blood. This sequence originates from a man aged 25 to 40 with acute or convalescent COVID-19. The CDR3: CASRWLLAGSYNEQFF. DNA of the CDR3: TGTGCCAGCCGTTGGCTCCTAGCGGGGTCCTACAATGAGCAGTTCTTC.